Following are 18 T cell receptor beta chains from one sample sequenced in a study of Ad26.COV2.S vaccination and SARS-CoV-2 variants. Treatment specified: some 19 received Ad26.COV2.S at low or high dose, single or two shots; a few received placebo; per-sample allocation not given. Sampling occurred on day 63 after the first vaccine or placebo injection. Here immunoSEQ multiplex PCR was the method, and the copy in TCRdb shows in-frame clones only, minus some. Of around 450,000 clones in the sample, roughly 90% are singletons; the top ten hold around 3.6%. The sequenced sample was peripheral blood, obtained in a trial of Ad26.COV2.S vaccine versus placebo. The source of these receptors is a person aged 18-60 years who received the Ad26.COV2.S COVID-19 vaccine or a placebo.

The chain uses TRBV7-3 and TRBJ1-1; 8 bases line up with TRBD1. Germline V gene lookup returns CDR1 SGHTA and CDR2 FQGTGA. Unmatched junction bases numbered 2, after V lost 4 bases and J lost 7 bases. The CDR3 extends over 12 amino acids. As DNA, the CDR3 is TGTGCCAGCAGCTCAGGGACAGGTGAAGCTTTCTTT. This gives the protein CASSSGTGEAFF.

This clone was found a few times. The rearrangement links TRBV7-9 to TRBJ1-2; no firm D call. Deletions cut 3 bases from V and 1 base from J, with 6 bases between. Germline CDR1 SEHNR, CDR2 FQNEAQ (reference sequence). This CDR3 comprises 13 residues. The CDR3 here is CASSLWGNYGYTF. As DNA, the CDR3 is TGTGCCAGCAGCTTGTGGGGTAACTATGGCTACACCTTC.

V and J are TRBV12-2 and TRBJ1-4; the table calls TRBD1, which could not be checked here. TRBV12-2 is described as a pseudogene. The CDR3 totals 17 residues. This chain's CDR3 is CAIRGTGGSNTNEKLFF. DNA for the CDR3: TGTGCAATAAGGGGGACAGGGGGCAGCAACACTAATGAAAAACTGTTTTTT.

The chain joins TRBV6-5 to TRBJ1-2; maybe TRBD1 (6 bases). The CDR3 contains 14 residues. Trimming removed 8 bases from V and 4 bases from J, with 17 bases in between. The V gene's germline CDR1 is MNHEY and CDR2 SVGAGI. The CDR3 here is CASLTSGVGYGYTF. The CDR3 region has the DNA TGTGCCAGCCTCACGTCAGGGGTCGGCTATGGCTACACCTTC.

The chain is built from TRBV19 and TRBJ1-5; unclear D gene. This CDR3 comprises 14 residues. Germline CDR1 and CDR2: LNHDA and SQIVND (reference sequence). V was clipped by 3 bases and J by 5 bases, with 11 bases between them. CDR3 nucleotide sequence: TGTGCCAGTAGTATTGGAACAGCATATCAGCCCCAGCATTTT. Its translation is CASSIGTAYQPQHF.

The chain links TRBV6-5 to TRBJ2-3; D assignment may be TRBD1 or TRBD2 (5 bases each). CDR3 length: 15 amino acids. V lost 2 bases and J 0 bases, leaving 9 bases between the germline ends. Per germline, CDR1 MNHEY and CDR2 SVGAGI. CDR3 residues: CASSYGGSSTDTQYF. The CDR3 DNA reads as TGTGCCAGCAGTTACGGGGGATCTAGCACAGATACGCAGTATTTT.

The J gene is TRBJ1-2, the V gene TRBV19; the D gene is possibly TRBD1 (5 bases). V was trimmed by 7 bases and J by 1 base, leaving 19 bases between them. Germline values: CDR1 LNHDA, CDR2 SQIVND (reference sequence). This CDR3 region has 16 residues. CDR3 sequence reads: CASNQPGTKRNYGYTF. CDR3 DNA: TGTGCCAGTAATCAACCCGGGACCAAACGTAACTATGGCTACACCTTC.

This chain links TRBV21-1 with TRBJ1-2; the DNA was not used to check the table's D call, TRBD1. TRBV21-1 is a recognized pseudogene. CDR3 size: 16 residues. Here the CDR3 DNA reads TGTGCCAGCAGCAAAGAGATCGCGGACACATACTATGGCTACACCTTC. Protein sequence: CASSKEIADTYYGYTF.

The CDR3 sequence is CASSSGDTGNTIYF. For the CDR3, the DNA is TGTGCCAGTAGTTCTGGGGATACTGGAAACACCATATATTTT. The chain joins TRBV19 to TRBJ1-3; D unclear. Germline-derived CDR1 and CDR2 are LNHDA and SQIVND (reference sequence). The V gene lost 5 bases and the J gene lost 2 bases, with 10 bases spanning the gap. CDR3 length equals 14 residues.

This chain uses TRBV14 with TRBJ1-6; D perhaps matches TRBD1 (6 bases). Per germline, CDR1 SGHDN and CDR2 FVKESK. The V gene lost 1 base and the J gene lost 7 bases, with 14 bases spanning the gap. This CDR3 has 16 residues. The chain's CDR3 is CASSQVGGAGNSPLHF. CDR3 sequence (DNA): TGTGCCAGCAGCCAAGTAGGGGGGGCTGGCAATTCACCCCTCCACTTT.

The J gene is TRBJ2-7, the V gene TRBV2, with 9 bases lining up with TRBD1. V trimming: 8 bases; J trimming: 2 bases; junction bases outside the gene matches: 7. CDR1 SNHLY and CDR2 FYNNEI come from the germline V gene. The CDR3 sequence is 14 residues long. CDR3 coding DNA: TGTGCCAGCTCCGGACAGGGGATACCCTACGAGCAGTACTTC. Encoded protein: CASSGQGIPYEQYF.

This clone was seen only a few times. This rearrangement joins TRBV6-5 to TRBJ2-7; D not resolved. The CDR3 extends over 12 amino acids. Trimming pared 6 bases from V and 4 bases from J, leaving 10 bases between. The V gene's germline CDR1 is MNHEY and CDR2 SVGAGI. DNA for the CDR3: TGTGCCAGCAGCACCAGAAGATACGAGCAGTACTTC. Amino acids: CASSTRRYEQYF.

The chain combines TRBV6-6 with TRBJ2-1; either TRBD1 or TRBD2 may supply D (5 bases each). Trimming took off 7 bases at V and 5 bases at J, with 18 bases between the two ends. Per the germline V gene, CDR1 is MNHNY and CDR2 is SVGAGI (reference sequence). CDR3 length equals 15 residues. The DNA for the CDR3 is TGTGCCAGCATTACGGGACCCGAAGGTAACAATGAGCAGTTCTTC. Amino acid sequence: CASITGPEGNNEQFF.

This clone was detected a few times. The V and J genes are TRBV15 and TRBJ2-5; D might be TRBD1 (6 bases). V gave up 5 bases and J gave up 4 bases, with 20 bases separating them. The CDR3 contains 16 residues. CDR1 LNHNV and CDR2 YYDKDF come from the germline V gene (reference sequence). CDR3: CATSGLTTGFGETQYF. In DNA form, the CDR3 reads TGTGCCACCAGCGGACTTACGACAGGCTTCGGAGAGACCCAGTACTTC.

The V gene is TRBV6-6, the J gene TRBJ2-1, with 7 bases matching TRBD2. The CDR3 loop spans 13 amino acids. CDR1 MNHNY and CDR2 SVGAGI come from the germline V gene (reference sequence). V lost 8 bases, J lost 5 bases, and 6 bases stayed unmatched. In nucleotides, the CDR3 is TGTGCCAGCTCACGGGGGGACCACAATGAGCAGTTCTTC. Amino acids: CASSRGDHNEQFF.

The gene calls are TRBV13 and TRBJ2-7; 10 bases fit TRBD1. This CDR3 is 17 amino acids long. The germline CDR1 and CDR2 sequences are PRHDT and FYEKMQ (reference sequence). The ends lost 2 bases at V and 5 bases at J; junction bases unmatched: 12. CDR3 sequence reads: CASSLPIPGQGTHEQYF. CDR3 coding DNA: TGTGCCAGCAGCTTACCCATTCCGGGACAGGGGACCCACGAGCAGTACTTC.

This chain joins TRBV27 and TRBJ2-7, with a tentative D call TRBD1 (5 bases). CDR3 length equals 14 residues. The germline gives CDR1 MNHEY, CDR2 SMNVEV (reference sequence). Trimming removed 1 base from V and 5 bases from J, with 12 bases in between. This chain's CDR3 is CASSLLGNRHEQYF. The CDR3 bases are TGTGCCAGCAGTTTATTGGGCAACAGGCACGAGCAGTACTTC.

This chain links TRBV27 with TRBJ2-7; maybe TRBD1 (5 bases). The V gene's germline CDR1 is MNHEY and CDR2 SMNVEV (reference sequence). The length of the CDR3 is 12 residues. V was trimmed by 8 bases and J by 0 bases, leaving 8 bases between them. The CDR3 DNA reads as TGTGCCAGCGGACACATCTCCTACGAGCAGTACTTC. It specifies CASGHISYEQYF.